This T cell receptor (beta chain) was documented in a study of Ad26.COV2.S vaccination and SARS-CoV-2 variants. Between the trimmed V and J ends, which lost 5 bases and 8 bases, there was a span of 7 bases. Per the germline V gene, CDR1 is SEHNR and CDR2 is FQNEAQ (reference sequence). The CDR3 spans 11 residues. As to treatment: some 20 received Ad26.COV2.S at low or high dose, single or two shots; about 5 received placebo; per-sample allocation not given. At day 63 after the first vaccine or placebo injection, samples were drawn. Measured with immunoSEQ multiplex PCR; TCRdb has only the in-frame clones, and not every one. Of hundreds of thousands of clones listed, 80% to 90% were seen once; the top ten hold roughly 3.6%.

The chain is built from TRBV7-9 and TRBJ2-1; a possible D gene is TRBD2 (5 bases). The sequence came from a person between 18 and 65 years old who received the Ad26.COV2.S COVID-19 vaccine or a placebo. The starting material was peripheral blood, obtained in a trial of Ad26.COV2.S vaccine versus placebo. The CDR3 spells CASSLGDEQFF. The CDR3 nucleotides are TGTGCCAGCAGCCTGGGAGATGAGCAGTTCTTC. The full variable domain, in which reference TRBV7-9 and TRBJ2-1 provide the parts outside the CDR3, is DTGVSQNPRHKITKRGQNVTFRCDPISEHNRLYWYRQTLGQGPEFLTYFQNEAQLEKSRLLSDRFSAERPKGSFSTLEIQRTEQGDSAMYLCASSLGDEQFFGPGTRLTVL.